This T cell receptor beta chain came from a study of CD8+ T cells in alopecia areata. Study findings and constraints: Many of the expanded lesional clones endured in scalp and blood while on tofacitinib.

Treatment indicated: oral pan-JAK inhibitor, 5-10 mg twice daily. Sorting of CD4+ and CD8+ T cells was performed on PBMCs. On this clone itself: The antigen remains undetermined.

Germline-derived CDR1 and CDR2 are GTSNPN and SVGIG (reference sequence). This CDR3 has 14 residues. Trimming pared 3 bases from V and 7 bases from J, leaving 18 bases between. cDNA reverse transcribed from extracted RNA served as the sequencing template. Here immunoSEQ multiplex PCR was the method, and the copy in TCRdb shows in-frame clones only, minus some. The sample has 150,000 to 200,000 clones, 50% to 70% seen once; the top ten hold 1.3%. The chain couples TRBV30 to TRBJ1-1, with D possibly matching TRBD1 (5 bases). This TCR was sampled from a human donor with alopecia areata. Material: CD4+ T cells sorted from blood, obtained between weeks 49 and 50, from a patient treated with tofacitinib. DNA for the CDR3: TGTGCCTGGAGCATACAGGCAGGGAGGGGTGAAGCTTTCTTT. This sequence encodes CAWSIQAGRGEAFF.